The 2 T cell receptor beta chains reported below all come from one sample, sequenced in a study of blood T cell repertoires in COVID-19. Repertoires were generated with immunoSEQ multiplex PCR, while TCRdb's copy carries only in-frame clones and drops some. Of tens of thousands of clones in the sample, about 85% were seen once. Sequenced: peripheral blood. Receptors were obtained from a woman in her 70s in a cohort sampled during active COVID-19.

The genes are TRBV6-6 and TRBJ1-4; perhaps TRBD1 as D (5 bases). CDR1 is MNHNY, CDR2 SVGAGI, per germline (reference sequence). Trimming stripped 6 bases from V and 8 bases from J, with 16 bases between. There are 14 residues in the CDR3. This chain's CDR3 is CASSYGSQVEKLFF. CDR3 in DNA: TGTGCCAGCAGCTATGGTTCACAGGTGGAAAAACTGTTTTTT.

This sequence joins TRBV10-3 and TRBJ1-5; a possible D gene is TRBD1 (5 bases). Between the trimmed V and J ends, which lost 11 bases and 3 bases, there was a span of 11 bases. The germline CDR1 and CDR2 sequences are ENHRY and SYGVKD. The CDR3 totals 12 residues. In DNA, the CDR3 is TGTGCCGCCCGGGACTCCAATCAGCCCCAGCATTTT. Residues: CAARDSNQPQHF.